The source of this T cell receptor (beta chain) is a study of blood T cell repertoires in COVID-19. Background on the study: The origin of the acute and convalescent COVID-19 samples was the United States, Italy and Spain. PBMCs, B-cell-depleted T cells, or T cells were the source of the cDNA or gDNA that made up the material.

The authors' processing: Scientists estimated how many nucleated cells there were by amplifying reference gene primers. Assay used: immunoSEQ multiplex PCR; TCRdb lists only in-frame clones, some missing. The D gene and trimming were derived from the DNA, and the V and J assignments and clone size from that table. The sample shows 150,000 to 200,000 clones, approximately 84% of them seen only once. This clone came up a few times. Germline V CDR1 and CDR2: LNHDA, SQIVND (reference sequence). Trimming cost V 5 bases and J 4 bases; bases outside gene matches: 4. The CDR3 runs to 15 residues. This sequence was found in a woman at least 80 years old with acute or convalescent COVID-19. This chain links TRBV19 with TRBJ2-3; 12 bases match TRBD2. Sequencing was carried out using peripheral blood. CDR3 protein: CASSLLAGGPDTQYF. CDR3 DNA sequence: TGTGCCAGTAGTTTACTAGCGGGAGGTCCAGATACGCAGTATTTT. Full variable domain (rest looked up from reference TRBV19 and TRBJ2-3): DGGITQSPKYLFRKEGQNVTLSCEQNLNHDAMYWYRQDPGQGLRLIYYSQIVNDFQKGDIAEGYSVSREKKESFPLTVTSAQKNPTAFYLCASSLLAGGPDTQYFGPGTRLTVL.